These 27 T cell receptor beta chains were all obtained from the same sample, sequenced in a study of monozygotic twins with inflammatory bowel disease. TCRdb re-called the 5' RACE reads and shows each CDR3 protein once, DNA omitted. The table lists just over 300,000 distinct CDR3 sequences, with over 5.5% in the top ten. The sample consisted of blood. The receptors were gathered from a human donor with ulcerative colitis or Crohn's disease, or a healthy co-twin of an affected twin (not recorded which).

This sequence joins TRBV28 and TRBJ2-1; the D gene TCRdb calls, TRBD1, cannot be checked with no DNA. The CDR3 is 15 residues long. Germline values: CDR1 MDHEN, CDR2 SYDVKM. CDR3: CASRAAGQGRNEQFF.

V usage is TRBV5-1 and J usage is TRBJ2-5; with no DNA, the TCRdb D assignment of TRBD2 cannot be verified. Germline CDR1 SGHRS, CDR2 YFSETQ. The CDR3 loop spans 14 amino acids. The CDR3 spells CASSGELAVETQYF.

This chain uses TRBV28 with TRBJ2-7; absent DNA, TCRdb's TRBD1 call cannot be checked. The CDR3 is 15 amino acids. Germline CDR1 is MDHEN and CDR2 is SYDVKM. CDR3 in amino acids: CASRWDEGTGYEQYF.

The V call is TRBV29-1, the J call TRBJ2-3; TCRdb's D call of TRBD2 is untestable without DNA. The CDR3 sequence is 13 residues long. Germline-derived CDR1 and CDR2 are SQVTM and ANQGSEA. The CDR3 reads CSVVSSGRDTQYF.

The V call is TRBV12-3 or TRBV12-4, the J call TRBJ1-2; TCRdb's D call, TRBD1, is unchecked because there is no DNA. This CDR3 spans 16 amino acids. The CDR3 region is CASSPLSDRVIYGYTF.

The chain joins TRBV29-1 to TRBJ2-5; TCRdb lists TRBD1, though no DNA is available to test this call. The length of the CDR3 is 12 residues. Looked up from germline, CDR1 is SQVTM and CDR2 is ANQGSEA. This CDR3 is CSPVTVQETQYF.

V is TRBV12-3 or TRBV12-4 and J is TRBJ1-2; the TCRdb call, TRBD1, lacks DNA for checking. CDR3 length: 14 residues. CDR3 in amino acids: CASSLGDRDYGYTF.

The gene calls are TRBV2 and TRBJ2-3; TCRdb returns TRBD2, unconfirmable since there is no DNA. From germline, CDR1 is SNHLY and CDR2 FYNNEI. This CDR3 contains 15 residues. CDR3 amino acids: CASSQLAGGIDTQYF.

V and J are TRBV4-2 and TRBJ2-7; the TRBD1 assignment by TCRdb is unverifiable without DNA. Germline CDR1 LGHNA, CDR2 YNFKEQ. CDR3 length: 16 amino acids. The CDR3 loop reads CASSQEGAGGSYEQYF.

The chain joins TRBV6-1 to TRBJ1-1; TCRdb calls TRBD1, which cannot be checked without DNA. Per the germline V gene, CDR1 is MNHNS and CDR2 is SASEGT. This CDR3 is built from 15 residues. The chain's CDR3 is CASSDPGQANTEAFF.

The chain carries TRBV5-1 and TRBJ2-1. There are 14 residues in the CDR3. The germline V gene has CDR1 SGHRS and CDR2 YFSETQ. The CDR3 loop is CASSLTDKYNEQFF.

This sequence joins TRBV12-3 or TRBV12-4 and TRBJ2-1; TCRdb's D call, TRBD2, is unchecked because there is no DNA. There are 15 residues in the CDR3. CDR3 region: CASSPRLAGVNEQFF.

CDR3 sequence: CSARDVSSGRNEQYF. This chain connects TRBV20-1 to TRBJ2-7; TCRdb lists TRBD2, though no DNA is available to test this call. The length of the CDR3 is 15 residues. Germline V CDR1 and CDR2: DFQATT, SNEGSKA (reference sequence).

The rearrangement uses TRBV4-1 and TRBJ2-1; TCRdb's D gene call, TRBD2, goes unchecked for lack of DNA. The V gene's germline CDR1 is MGHRA and CDR2 YSYEKL. This CDR3 comprises 17 residues. The CDR3 sequence is CASSPGTSGRWFGGQFF.

The V gene is TRBV12-3 or TRBV12-4, the J gene TRBJ2-7. The CDR3 totals 14 residues. CDR3: CASSTRHVLYEQYF.

This chain joins TRBV20-1 and TRBJ2-7; the D call of TRBD2 rests on TCRdb alone, since no DNA is present to check it. Germline V lookup: CDR1 DFQATT, CDR2 SNEGSKA (reference sequence). The CDR3 has 16 amino acids. The CDR3 sequence is CSARDGRLGQDYEQYF.

V usage is TRBV5-1 and J usage is TRBJ2-3; lacking DNA, the TRBD2 call made by TCRdb goes unchecked. This CDR3 region has 15 residues. Germline CDR1 SGHRS, CDR2 YFSETQ. This CDR3 is CASSFTSGRADTQYF.

The V gene is TRBV29-1, the J gene TRBJ2-1; the TCRdb call, TRBD2, lacks DNA for checking. CDR1 SQVTM and CDR2 ANQGSEA come from the germline V gene. This CDR3 region has 17 residues. The CDR3 region is CSSRLARLAGGHNEQFF.

The CDR3: CASSQGMGTGTNYGYTF. The chain combines TRBV4-3 with TRBJ1-2; TCRdb indicates TRBD1, and absent DNA this call remains unverified. The CDR3 is made up of 17 amino acids. The V gene's germline CDR1 is LGHNA and CDR2 YSLEER.

This sequence joins TRBV5-1 and TRBJ2-2; TCRdb's D gene call, TRBD1, goes unchecked for lack of DNA. The germline gives CDR1 SGHRS, CDR2 YFSETQ. This CDR3 has 14 amino acids. The CDR3 sequence: CASSRQGAAGELFF.

V and J are TRBV12-3 or TRBV12-4 and TRBJ1-2; the TCRdb D gene call, TRBD1, has no DNA to confirm it. The CDR3 consists of 14 residues. This chain's CDR3 is CATVGGAGFNGYTF.

The chain employs TRBV5-1 and TRBJ2-7; TCRdb outputs TRBD1, but without DNA this stays unchecked. Germline V gives CDR1 SGHRS, CDR2 YFSETQ. CDR3 length equals 14 residues. The chain's CDR3 is CASMDRDGSYEQYF.

The chain couples TRBV12-3 or TRBV12-4 to TRBJ1-1; no DNA is available, so the TRBD1 call from TCRdb remains unchecked. CDR3 length equals 11 residues. The CDR3 spells CASRLGGEAFF.

The chain employs TRBV9 and TRBJ2-4; TCRdb gives TRBD1 as the D gene, but with no DNA this cannot be confirmed. The V gene's germline CDR1 is SGDLS and CDR2 YYNGEE. There are 14 residues in the CDR3. The CDR3 loop is CASSGTGTGAIQYF.

This chain connects TRBV5-1 to TRBJ1-2; there is no DNA to check the TCRdb D call of TRBD1. The CDR3 consists of 16 residues. Germline CDR1 and CDR2: SGHRS and YFSETQ. CDR3: CASSLAVGQGINGYTF.

The chain couples TRBV7-2 to TRBJ2-1. Germline V CDR1 and CDR2: SGHTA, FQGNSA. The CDR3 runs 15 residues. CDR3 amino acids: CASSLGLGPYNEQFF.

The V and J genes are TRBV9 and TRBJ2-1; checking the TCRdb D call of TRBD1 is not possible without DNA. Germline CDR1 and CDR2: SGDLS and YYNGEE. The CDR3 sequence is 15 residues long. The CDR3 protein is CASSGPGTGVVEQFF.